This TCR beta chain was observed in a study of liver allograft versus peripheral blood T cells. Across the whole study: Intrahepatic T cell receptor repertoires from transplanted livers were compared against repertoires in recipients' peripheral blood. Study conclusions and caveats: A difference was reportedly observed between T cell receptor repertoires inside liver allografts and those in peripheral blood.

Worth noting for this clonotype: Its target is unknown.

TCRdb re-called the reads through MiXCR, storing one row per CDR3 protein. The sample shows thousands of distinct CDR3 sequences, 15% of them seen only once. The CDR3 extends over 14 amino acids. Germline V CDR1 and CDR2: MGHDK, SYGVNS. Trimming stripped 2 bases from V and 4 bases from J, with 11 bases between. The TCR sequence derives from a human patient who had a liver transplant. Among the T cells, some may be from the graft donor. The rearrangement uses TRBV25-1 and TRBJ1-2, with D possibly TRBD1 on 5 matching bases. This chain's CDR3 is CASSERQSLYGYTF. In nucleotides, the CDR3 is TGTGCCAGCAGTGAAAGACAGAGCCTCTATGGCTACACCTTC.